The entry below gives a single T cell receptor beta chain sequence along with its context. The source of the sample is a study of shared clonotypes between healthy human individuals. Study in general: Serving as donors were a couple of women and a few men, whose ages spanned 18 to 49.

It was into CD45RA+ naive and CD45RA-negative memory subsets that the CD4+ cells were split. Each cell subset's genomic DNA was divided evenly among several immunoSEQ plates. Sorted subsets were amplified in replicate PCRs using approximately 0.2 ug DNA, 32,000 or so T cell genomes. The method was immunoSEQ multiplex PCR; TCRdb's version includes in-frame clones alone and lacks a portion of them. The sample records 2 million to 3 million clones, 80% to 95% being singletons. CDR1 is SGHRS, CDR2 YFSETQ, per germline. CDR3 length equals 17 residues. The V end was cut by 0 bases, the J end by 2 bases, with 18 bases between.

The sample was naive CD4+ T cells from PBMCs. As to subset: CD45RA+ positively selected. The V gene is TRBV5-1, the J gene TRBJ2-7; weak D call: TRBD2 (6 bases). This sequence originates from a man aged 18 to 35 in good health. Some clones in this sample may be carry-over from other donors' samples. CDR3 loop: CASSLEPGTPKTYEQYF. The CDR3, as DNA: TGCGCCAGCAGCTTGGAACCCGGGACTCCCAAAACCTACGAGCAGTACTTC.